Reported below is one TCR beta chain. This clone was counted only a few times. Its antigen is still unknown. No clone much larger than this one lies a single base away; base qualities are absent. From the cysteine up to the phenylalanine, the CDR3 has a length of 17 residues. The retained sequence is limited to the CDR3, 51 bases, with the frame set at the first base. The germline V gene yields MGHRA for CDR1 and YSYEKL for CDR2. V and J are truncated by 0 bases and 0 bases respectively, leaving an intervening sequence of 12 bases. The collaborating institutions used their own protocols to collect whole blood in K2EDTA tubes. For TCRbeta analysis, collaborator samples were shipped as frozen whole blood, as isolated PBMCs, or as DNA extracted from either sample type. This entry belongs to a study of blood T cell repertoires in COVID-19 (dated by TCRdb to 2018 to 2020). Describing the broader study: Samples from collaborators originated in the United States, Italy and Spain and spanned both the acute and convalescent phases of COVID-19. The repertoires were released in a freely available public database intended as a resource for research on the immune response to SARS-CoV-2. The material from the prospective study consisted of cDNA or gDNA derived from T cells, B-cell-depleted T cells, or PBMCs. The sample metadata nearly always contained a de-identified subject ID, COVID-19 status, age in years and sex. Deeply sampled blood TCRbeta repertoires from subjects exposed to, actively infected with, or recovered from COVID-19 were included in the dataset. Samples came from the ongoing ImmuneRACE study (first 160 participants) plus 1,254 subjects from 6 global collaborators. Where HLA class I and class II types were available, the types were taken from metadata supplied by the sample provider, not from assay-based typing. Beyond this particular receptor, the publication reports: The quantity of clinical and demographic metadata differed by source and by participant and was supplied without curation.

The immunoSEQ Assay, a bias-controlled multiplex PCR, was used to amplify TCRbeta CDR3 regions from genomic DNA. The paper's processing steps were these. Nucleated cell counts per sample were estimated from amplification of reference gene primers within the assay. To quantify the absolute abundance of each unique TCRbeta CDR3 rearrangement, sequence reads were collapsed and filtered. Productive Simpson clonality was computed per sample as the square root of Simpson's diversity index over productive rearrangements. Here the immuneACCESS table is served through TCRdb, limited to in-frame sequences with V and J called. Missing clones are a known gap in these copies; in checked studies unresolved V genes cover under half, and the rest lacks a known reason. D and trimming were read from the DNA, whereas the V and J calls and clone size are those reported in that table. This sample gives 83,000 or so clones in total; roughly three quarters of them show up just once. 9.8% of the sample is taken by the ten largest.

Specimen: peripheral blood. The sequence is built from TRBV4-1 and TRBJ2-4, with the D gene call left open. This sequence originates from a woman of 80 years or more with acute or convalescent COVID-19. The bases read TGCGCCAGCAGCCAAGATTTGTCGGAGCGAGCCAAAAACATTCAGTACTTC. Its product reads: CASSQDLSERAKNIQYF.